A single sample is the source of the 25 T cell receptor beta chains below, sequenced in a study of T cell changes during pregnancy in multiple sclerosis. Profiled with immunoSEQ multiplex PCR; TCRdb holds only in-frame clones, not every one. The table includes tens of thousands of clones, 85% to 95% detected once. Material: CD4+ T cells from peripheral blood mononuclear cells, obtained in the second trimester of pregnancy. All receptors derive from a female donor with multiple sclerosis, enrolled in a pregnancy study.

J is TRBJ1-1 and V is TRBV27; 10 bases are a match to TRBD1. The V gene end was trimmed by 6 bases and the J gene end by 5 bases; junction bases not matched to a gene: 9. This CDR3 has 15 residues. Per germline, CDR1 MNHEY and CDR2 SMNVEV (reference sequence). CDR3: CASRKTGGARTEAFF. The DNA of the CDR3 is TGTGCCAGCAGGAAGACAGGGGGCGCGAGGACTGAAGCTTTCTTT.

This clone came up a few times. The chain combines TRBV6-6 with TRBJ1-1; D call uncertain. Germline CDR1 reads MNHNY; CDR2 reads SVGAGI (reference sequence). The ends were cut back, 0 bases at V and 1 base at J, with 6 bases in the middle. The CDR3 loop spans 14 amino acids. The chain's CDR3 is CASSYSRTNTEAFF. DNA of the CDR3: TGTGCCAGCAGTTACTCGAGAACGAACACTGAAGCTTTCTTT.

The chain recombines TRBV29-1 with TRBJ1-5; D is undetermined. From germline, CDR1 is SQVTM and CDR2 ANQGSEA. This CDR3 is 15 amino acids long. Here the CDR3 reads CSVREGGKSNQPQHF. The CDR3 DNA sequence: TGCAGTGTCCGGGAGGGAGGGAAGAGCAATCAGCCCCAGCATTTT.

The V gene is TRBV7-2, the J gene TRBJ2-7, with 13 bases lining up with TRBD2. The CDR3 runs to 16 residues. Looked up from germline, CDR1 is SGHTA and CDR2 is FQGNSA. V was clipped by 9 bases and J by 6 bases; unmatched bases: 14. CDR3 DNA sequence: TGTGCCAGTAACACCCCGGGACTAGCGGGAATTGGCGAGCAGTACTTC. This encodes CASNTPGLAGIGEQYF.

In DNA, the CDR3 is TGTGCCAGCAGTCCTCGGACAGGGCGGGACTATGGCTACACCTTC. As protein: CASSPRTGRDYGYTF. V is TRBV28 and J is TRBJ1-2; TRBD1 agrees at 8 bases. Trimming at V came to 5 bases and at J to 3 bases, leaving 8 bases not matched to a gene. The CDR3 is 15 amino acids. CDR1 is MDHEN, CDR2 SYDVKM, per germline.

V gene TRBV5-1 combines with J gene TRBJ2-5, with D possibly matching TRBD1 (5 bases). The V end lost 0 bases, the J end lost 1 base, and 7 bases lay between the germline ends. The CDR3 spans 14 residues. Germline V gene sequence: CDR1 SGHRS, CDR2 YFSETQ. As DNA, the CDR3 is TGCGCCAGCAGCTTGGAGGGGCCCCAAGAGACCCAGTACTTC. Translation: CASSLEGPQETQYF. The whole variable domain, remainder taken from reference TRBV5-1 and TRBJ2-5, is KAGVTQTPRYLIKTRGQQVTLSCSPISGHRSVSWYQQTPGQGLQFLFEYFSETQRNKGNFPGRFSGRQFSNSRSEMNVSTLELGDSALYLCASSLEGPQETQYFGPGTRLLVL.

This clone came up once. The chain combines TRBV13 with TRBJ2-6, with a possible D match to TRBD1 (5 bases). Germline CDR1 reads PRHDT; CDR2 reads FYEKMQ (reference sequence). Trimming removed 2 bases at V and 3 bases at J, with 11 bases between. There are 16 residues in the CDR3. The CDR3 loop is CASSLIQVIGANVLTF. CDR3 nucleotide sequence: TGTGCCAGCAGCTTAATACAGGTGATTGGGGCCAACGTCCTGACTTTC.

The chain uses TRBV5-4 and TRBJ2-5; 10 bases agree with TRBD1. Germline CDR1 and CDR2: SGHNT and YYREEE (reference sequence). Trimming at V came to 6 bases and at J to 9 bases, leaving 11 bases not matched to a gene. This CDR3 spans 14 amino acids. CDR3 amino acids: CASTSGTGAASQYF. CDR3 bases: TGTGCCAGCACCTCAGGGACAGGGGCCGCCTCCCAGTACTTC.

The chain employs TRBV2 and TRBJ1-2; 8 nucleotides match TRBD1. CDR3 length equals 12 residues. V trimming: 6 bases; J trimming: 8 bases; junction bases outside the gene matches: 5. CDR1 is SNHLY and CDR2 is FYNNEI in the germline V gene. CDR3 sequence reads: CASSRDRIGYTF. The CDR3 region has the DNA TGTGCCAGCAGCAGGGACAGGATCGGCTACACCTTC.

The chain links TRBV5-1 to TRBJ2-1, with TRBD2 matching 11 bases. With V trimmed by 4 bases and J by 0 bases, 12 bases remained unmatched. This CDR3 has 19 residues. CDR1 SGHRS and CDR2 YFSETQ come from the germline V gene. CDR3 amino acids: CASSRTSGSSRASYNEQFF. The CDR3 DNA is TGCGCCAGCAGCCGGACTAGCGGGTCCTCACGGGCCTCCTACAATGAGCAGTTCTTC.

The chain links TRBV7-9 to TRBJ2-7; TRBD1 might be the D (5 bases). This CDR3 contains 14 residues. V was shortened by 3 bases and J by 7 bases, with 16 bases between the two germline ends. CDR1 SEHNR and CDR2 FQNEAQ come from the germline V gene (reference sequence). This CDR3 reads CASSLSAGIGEQYF. In DNA, the CDR3 is TGTGCCAGCAGCTTGTCGGCAGGGATAGGGGAGCAGTACTTC.

V usage is TRBV7-9 and J usage is TRBJ2-1, with 8 bases lining up with TRBD1. CDR3 length: 16 residues. Per the germline V gene, CDR1 is SEHNR and CDR2 is FQNEAQ (reference sequence). After removal of 5 bases from V and 7 bases from J, the junction contained 13 bases not matched to a gene. The CDR3 spells CASSTHLGQGENEQFF. The CDR3 nucleotides read TGTGCCAGCAGCACCCACCTCGGACAGGGAGAGAATGAGCAGTTCTTC.

This clone is a singleton in its sample. This chain connects TRBV27 to TRBJ2-7; TRBD1 agrees at 9 bases. V dropped 5 bases and J dropped 5; count of bases not matched to a gene: 10. CDR3 size: 15 residues. From germline, CDR1 is MNHEY and CDR2 SMNVEV (reference sequence). In DNA, the CDR3 is TGTGCCAGCAGTCTCTTCGGGACAGGGTCCAACGAGCAGTACTTC. The encoded protein is CASSLFGTGSNEQYF.

CDR3 in amino acids: CASSRLAGYNEQFF. In nucleotides, the CDR3 is TGTGCCAGCAGTCGACTAGCGGGTTACAATGAGCAGTTCTTC. V is TRBV28 and J is TRBJ2-1; the match to TRBD2 covers 10 bases. Germline V gives CDR1 MDHEN, CDR2 SYDVKM. The CDR3 is made up of 14 amino acids. V lost 5 bases to trimming and J lost 4 bases; unmatched junction nucleotides: 2.

J is TRBJ2-3 and V is TRBV5-8, with TRBD2 identical over 7 bases. CDR1 is SGHTS, CDR2 YDEGEE, per germline. The CDR3 has 16 amino acids. Trimming took 4 bases from V and 6 from J; bases not matched to a gene: 14. The CDR3 loop is CASSRRASGLRDTQYF. The DNA for the CDR3 is TGTGCCAGCAGCCGGAGGGCTAGCGGACTGAGGGATACGCAGTATTTT.

The rearrangement uses TRBV11-2 and TRBJ2-1; a possible D gene is TRBD2 (7 bases). The V and J ends lost 5 bases and 0 bases respectively, with 20 bases between them. The germline CDR1 and CDR2 sequences are SGHAT and FQNNGV. This CDR3 is built from 18 residues. The CDR3 spells CASSLIGVGGLSYNEQFF. For the CDR3, the DNA is TGTGCCAGCAGCCTTATAGGGGTGGGGGGGCTCTCCTACAATGAGCAGTTCTTC.

This clone came up once. DNA for the CDR3: TGTGCCAGCAGCCCTAGACAGGGGGAAGGGCAGGAAAAACTGTTTTTT. It specifies CASSPRQGEGQEKLFF. This chain joins TRBV9 and TRBJ1-4, with 9 bases identical to TRBD1. The CDR3 runs 16 residues. Germline lookup yields CDR1 SGDLS and CDR2 YYNGEE. The J segment lost 8 bases and the V segment lost 4 bases, leaving 12 bases of the junction unmatched.

The J gene is TRBJ2-2, the V gene TRBV27; D not resolved. This CDR3 has 15 amino acids. The V and J ends lost 2 bases and 8 bases respectively, with 15 bases between them. The V gene's germline CDR1 is MNHEY and CDR2 SMNVEV (reference sequence). The DNA for the CDR3 is TGTGCCAGCAGTTTACAACCCCCCCCACGGGGGGAGCTGTTTTTT. This translates into CASSLQPPPRGELFF.

The chain is built from TRBV6-5 and TRBJ1-2; 7 positions match TRBD1. J gave up 4 bases and V 6 bases, and 5 bases lay outside the gene matches. The CDR3 has 13 residues. Per germline, CDR1 MNHEY and CDR2 SVGAGI. The CDR3 nucleotides are TGTGCCAGCAGCTCCCGACAGGGCTATGGCTACACCTTC. This gives the protein CASSSRQGYGYTF.

This clone was seen just once. V and J are TRBV4-1 and TRBJ2-4; 9 bases match TRBD2. Unmatched junction bases numbered 25, after V lost 3 bases and J lost 16 bases. This CDR3 is 18 amino acids long. Germline loops: CDR1 MGHRA, CDR2 YSYEKL. The CDR3 is CASSQPGTSWNHGKYKYF. The CDR3 nucleotides read TGCGCCAGCAGCCAGCCCGGGACTAGCTGGAACCATGGGAAATACAAATACTTC.

V gene TRBV6-1 combines with J gene TRBJ2-7; TRBD1 aligns across 9 bases. The V and J ends lost 10 bases and 5 bases, in that order; junction bases with no gene match: 12. This CDR3 is built from 14 residues. Germline-derived CDR1 and CDR2 are MNHNS and SASEGT. In DNA, the CDR3 is TGTGCCACGAGCTCACAGGGGGCGCGGAACGAGCAGTACTTC. Its protein is CATSSQGARNEQYF.

The chain has TRBV11-3 and TRBJ2-2, with D perhaps matching TRBD1 (6 bases). With 2 bases removed from V and 6 bases from J, the gap between germline ends came to 16 bases. The germline V gene encodes CDR1 SGHNT and CDR2 YENEEA. This CDR3 contains 16 residues. CDR3 sequence (DNA): TGTGCCAGCAGCTTAACACAGGGAATATGGGCCGGGGAGCTGTTTTTT. Its translation: CASSLTQGIWAGELFF.

The chain carries TRBV19 and TRBJ2-5; 9 bases match TRBD1. Germline V gene data show CDR1 as LNHDA and CDR2 as SQIVND (reference sequence). V dropped 3 bases and J dropped 4; count of bases not matched to a gene: 9. The CDR3 consists of 16 residues. The DNA for the CDR3 is TGTGCCAGTAGTATTTTGGGACAGGGCACGGGAGAGACCCAGTACTTC. Translated: CASSILGQGTGETQYF.

CDR3 loop: CASSATGTSGPFF. The DNA for the CDR3 is TGTGCCAGCAGCGCCACCGGGACTAGCGGGCCGTTCTTC. The V gene is TRBV9, the J gene TRBJ2-1; 12 bases line up with TRBD2. Germline V CDR1 and CDR2: SGDLS, YYNGEE. CDR3 length: 13 amino acids. V shed 3 bases and J 15 bases; nucleotides not matched to a gene: 7.

This chain connects TRBV19 to TRBJ1-1; 9 nucleotides align to TRBD1. J lost 5 bases, V lost 5 bases, and 12 bases had no gene match. In germline, CDR1 is LNHDA, CDR2 SQIVND (reference sequence). The CDR3 consists of 16 residues. CDR3 residues: CASSPRRTGVGTEAFF. The CDR3 DNA is TGTGCCAGTAGTCCACGCCGGACAGGGGTCGGGACTGAAGCTTTCTTT. Drawing the rest from reference TRBV19 and TRBJ1-1, the complete variable domain is DGGITQSPKYLFRKEGQNVTLSCEQNLNHDAMYWYRQDPGQGLRLIYYSQIVNDFQKGDIAEGYSVSREKKESFPLTVTSAQKNPTAFYLCASSPRRTGVGTEAFFGQGTRLTVV.